Detailed here is one T cell receptor beta chain. Its matching antigen is unknown. These data come from a study of cytomegalovirus exposure and HLA in healthy donors. Study findings and constraints: Usually a TCR sequence was rare, but some public TCRs were found in many donors. DRB1 showed the most TCR associations and HLA-C the fewest in a later analysis, as rates varied by HLA locus.

Healthy bone marrow donors made up the donors. Primers: 60 Vbeta forward and 13 Jbeta reverse. In the authors' methods: Approximately 11 million shared chains were among the 60 million to 80 million unique TCR beta chains that a later analysis counted. Produced via immunoSEQ multiplex PCR; TCRdb's table is partial and in-frame only. V, J and clone size reflect that table, while D and trimming were determined from the DNA. The sample shows over 65,000 clones, roughly 75% of them seen only once. The TCR comes from a woman in her 30s in good health and CMV-seropositive. Sequenced sample: PBMCs.

The CDR3, as DNA: TGTGCCAGCAGTTACTCGATCCCGGGGACCGGGGAGCTGTTTTTT. It codes for CASSYSIPGTGELFF. J is TRBJ2-2 and V is TRBV6-5; a weak D match, TRBD2 (5 bases). The CDR3 contains 15 residues. The germline V gene encodes CDR1 MNHEY and CDR2 SVGAGI. V lost 0 bases and J lost 5, with 10 bases in between.